The clone carrying this TCR beta chain is medium-sized (0.01 to 0.1%) in the sample. This beta chain is off target for a library built for alpha chains, so its abundance means little. The CDR3 is 15 amino acids. Trimming removed 0 bases from V and 7 bases from J, with 16 bases in between. The germline V gene encodes CDR1 DFQATT and CDR2 SNEGSKA (reference sequence). TCRdb redid the calling of the 5' RACE reads with MiXCR, one entry per CDR3 protein. The data contain a few hundred distinct CDR3 sequences, 16% of them singletons. This record comes from a study of spatial heterogeneity in lung cancer. Looking at the study overall: Detected sequences consistently included more beta-chain ones than alpha-chain ones. Each unique TCR and UMI combination was seen more than ten times on average in raw reads.

Time point denoted: sample taken at primary tumor resection. The donors comprised some 70 untreated early-stage non-small cell lung cancer patients. The study sequenced unsorted whole RNA from tumor, nontumor lung or frozen PBMC. The origin of this receptor is a male donor with early-stage non-small cell lung cancer. The genes are TRBV20-1 and TRBJ2-1; D remains unclear. The sample was normal lung tissue next to the tumor, taken at surgery. The CDR3 sequence: CSARDREAVFNEQFF. For the CDR3, the DNA is TGCAGTGCTAGAGATAGAGAGGCGGTATTTAATGAGCAGTTCTTC.